Listed below are T cell receptor beta chains from one sample, sequenced in a study of shared clonotypes between healthy human individuals. Assay: immunoSEQ multiplex PCR; the TCRdb copy retains only in-frame clones and omits some. The table has about 2.3 million clones, about 92% seen once. Sequencing used naive CD4+ T cells from PBMCs. The receptors here all came from a man aged 18 to 30 in good health. Some clones in this sample may be carry-over from other donors' samples. Each CDR3 is given with its conserved first and last residue. Each record gives: J gene, V gene, clone size, CDR3 protein. Clone size is stated in some rows and not others, as once, few, many or a class when expanded.

TRBJ1-1 | TRBV11-2 | . | CASSLRTEAFF
TRBJ2-7 | TRBV28 | . | CASSSSGNLPYEQYF
TRBJ2-3 | TRBV7-2 | . | CASTQRGGYTDTQYF
TRBJ2-1 | TRBV2 | . | CAGRVDPYNEQFF
TRBJ1-2 | TRBV5-4 | once | CASSPAGGGFDGYTF
TRBJ2-1 | TRBV6-5 | . | CASSHRQTNNEQFF
TRBJ2-7 | TRBV13 | . | CASSWTGTRSSYEQYF
TRBJ2-1 | TRBV19 | once | CASSTGTAAYNEQFF
TRBJ1-2 | TRBV7-8 | . | CASSSDRGANYGYTF
TRBJ2-2 | TRBV4-3 | . | CASSQGGSTNTGELFF
TRBJ2-7 | TRBV19 | . | CASSRSQGAYEQYF
TRBJ1-2 | TRBV29-1 | few | CSAARWGQGTYGYTF
TRBJ2-3 | TRBV28 | . | CASTLWGADNTQYF
TRBJ1-5 | TRBV5-8 | once | CASSGSGARYQPQHF
TRBJ2-1 | TRBV28 | . | CASSLGGLAGYNEQFF
TRBJ2-7 | TRBV28 | . | CASSLEGRQYF
TRBJ2-2 | TRBV5-1 | . | CASSLPGTSYAGELFF
TRBJ1-5 | TRBV27 | . | CASSPTIRGRNQPQHF
TRBJ2-2 | TRBV4-2 | . | CASSQEGRQGYTGELFF
TRBJ2-7 | TRBV7-9 | . | CASSLPGPYEQYF
TRBJ1-2 | TRBV27 | . | CASSLYQGHNYGYTF
TRBJ1-3 | TRBV4-1 | . | CASSSQGLEDTIYF
TRBJ1-1 | TRBV28 | . | CASRHAGTGGVLRAFF
TRBJ1-4 | TRBV11-2 | . | CASSPAPGRVNEKLFF
TRBJ2-1 | TRBV27 | . | CASSDLAGGVNEQFF
TRBJ1-5 | TRBV6-5 | . | CASSTGGLNQPQHF
TRBJ2-5 | TRBV5-4 | . | CASSYTGQETQYF
TRBJ2-7 | TRBV5-1 | . | CASSLLPLGGGVYEQYF
TRBJ2-3 | TRBV18 | . | CASSRDRGMAGTDTQYF
TRBJ2-6 | TRBV28 | . | CASRPHQGLVAGANVLTF
TRBJ1-2 | TRBV5-1 | . | CASRPGQGVNYGYTF
TRBJ1-2 | TRBV5-4 | . | CASSLRTDYGYTF
TRBJ2-3 | TRBV28 | . | CASSSLAGGRGTQYF
TRBJ1-2 | TRBV6-4 | few | CASFRGYTF
TRBJ2-1 | TRBV9 | . | CASSPSGRAEQFF
TRBJ2-3 | TRBV10-3 | . | CAIRRQARGTDTQYF
TRBJ2-3 | TRBV14 | . | CASSHSSGQGPTDTQYF
TRBJ2-4 | TRBV2 | . | CASSELLAKNIQYF
TRBJ2-1 | TRBV5-1 | . | CASSPAGGQGNEQFF
TRBJ2-5 | TRBV7-9 | . | CASSPRGLAGGETQYF
TRBJ2-3 | TRBV2 | . | CASSGTRVTDTQYF
TRBJ2-5 | TRBV4-1 | . | CASSSRLAGGSETQYF
TRBJ2-2 | TRBV14 | . | CASSQDLASLGAGELFF
TRBJ2-1 | TRBV6-1 | . | CANSGGPYNEQFF
TRBJ2-3 | TRBV4-3 | . | CASSQDYLAGVPDTQYF
TRBJ1-3 | TRBV5-1 | . | CASSLVGTSGNTIYF
TRBJ2-5 | TRBV2 | . | CASRKETETQYF
TRBJ2-7 | TRBV18 | . | CASSPPGTEEQYF
TRBJ1-2 | TRBV6-1 | . | CASTPRATWGYTF
TRBJ2-2 | TRBV5-6 | . | CASSPTGTGLPGELFF
TRBJ1-2 | TRBV2 | . | CASRDRTYGYTF
TRBJ2-3 | TRBV6-6 | . | CASSYGGTVTDTQYF
TRBJ2-2 | TRBV20-1 | . | CSARNPGELFF